This entry is about one TCR beta chain. Its antigen is not yet known. Per-nucleotide qualities are absent, and no much larger clonotype sits a single base away. Whole blood was collected in K2EDTA tubes by collaborating institutions according to the institutions' own protocols. Collaborator samples were shipped for TCRbeta analysis as frozen whole blood, isolated PBMCs, or DNA extracted from either sample type. These data originate in a study of blood T cell repertoires in COVID-19 (dated by TCRdb to about 2020). Concerning the study at large: The collaborator samples originated in the United States, Italy and Spain and spanned the acute and convalescent phases of COVID-19. The prospective study material was composed of cDNA or gDNA derived from T cells, B-cell-depleted T cells, or PBMCs. The repertoires were released in a freely available public database intended as a resource for research on the immune response to SARS-CoV-2. Samples were obtained from the ongoing ImmuneRACE study (first 160 participants) and from about 1,300 subjects provided by 6 global collaborators. Nearly every sample came with metadata listing a de-identified subject ID, COVID-19 status, age in years and sex. The dataset comprised deeply sampled blood TCRbeta repertoires from subjects exposed to, actively infected with, or recovered from COVID-19. Where available, HLA class I and class II types were obtained from metadata supplied by the sample provider rather than from assay-based typing. On the study overall, not on this receptor specifically: Clinical and demographic metadata were provided uncurated, with the amount varying by source and participant.

The immunoSEQ Assay, a bias-controlled multiplex PCR, was used to amplify TCRbeta CDR3 regions from genomic DNA. In the source study's methods: The number of nucleated cells in each sample was estimated from the amplification of reference gene primers within the assay. Sequence reads were collapsed and filtered to measure the absolute abundance of every unique TCRbeta CDR3 rearrangement. For each sample, productive Simpson clonality was calculated as the square root of Simpson's diversity index over productive rearrangements. The table was pulled from immuneACCESS by TCRdb, which kept in-frame rearrangements only. Such tables lose some clones; where checked, under half of the loss comes from unresolved V genes, and the rest has no known cause. V and J calls and clone size come straight from that table; D and trimming were deduced from the DNA. For this sample the table gives about 140,000 clones, of which 70% to 85% were detected only once. The ten top clones hold 10% to 13% of the sample.

The germline V gene encodes CDR1 SGHNT and CDR2 YYREEE (reference sequence). The CDR3 contains 15 residues, cysteine and phenylalanine counted. Left in the record is the CDR3 DNA by itself, 45 bases read in frame from the first base. Cut back by 6 bases and 1 base, the V and J ends lie 15 bases apart. This clonotype was sampled from a man between 60 and 75 years old with active or convalescent COVID-19. The chain links TRBV5-4 with TRBJ2-3, and perhaps TRBD2 as D gene, on 7 matching bases. The sequenced material came from peripheral blood. The DNA sequence reads TGTGCCAGCACAGGTGGGGGGGCTGGCACAGATACGCAGTATTTT. Its translation is CASTGGGAGTDTQYF.